The text below deals with one T cell receptor (beta chain). The assay was immunoSEQ multiplex PCR, and TCRdb's table has in-frame clones only and misses some. The data hold fewer than 3 million clones, with around 90% observed a single time. This record belongs to a study of shared clonotypes between healthy human individuals. The CDR3 extends over 17 amino acids. Trimming stripped 0 bases from V and 4 bases from J, with 19 bases between. In germline, CDR1 is SQVTM, CDR2 ANQGSEA. The clonotype originates from a man aged 18 to 29 in good health. Some clones in this sample may be carry-over from other donors' samples. The specimen was naive CD4+ T cells from PBMCs. Regarding subset: CD45RA+ positively selected. The rearrangement uses TRBV29-1 and TRBJ2-1; weak D call: TRBD2 (6 bases). The CDR3 nucleotides are TGCAGCGTTGAAGACCCGGTAGCGTCAGGGAGGTACAATGAGCAGTTCTTC. Protein: CSVEDPVASGRYNEQFF.